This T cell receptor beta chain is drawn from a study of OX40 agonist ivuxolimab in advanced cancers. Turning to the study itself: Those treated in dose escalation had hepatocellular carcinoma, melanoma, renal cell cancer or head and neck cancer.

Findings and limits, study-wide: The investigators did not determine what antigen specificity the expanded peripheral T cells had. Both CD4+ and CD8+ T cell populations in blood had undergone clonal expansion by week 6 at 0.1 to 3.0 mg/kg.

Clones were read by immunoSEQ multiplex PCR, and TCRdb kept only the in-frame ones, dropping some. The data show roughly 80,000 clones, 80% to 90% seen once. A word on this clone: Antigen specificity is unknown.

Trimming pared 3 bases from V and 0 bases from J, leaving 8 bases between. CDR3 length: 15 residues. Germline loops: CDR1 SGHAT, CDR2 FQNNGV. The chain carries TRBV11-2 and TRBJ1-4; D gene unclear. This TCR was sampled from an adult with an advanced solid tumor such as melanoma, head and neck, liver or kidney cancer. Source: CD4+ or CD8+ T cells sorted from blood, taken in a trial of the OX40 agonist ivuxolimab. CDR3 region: CASSFQEPTNEKLFF. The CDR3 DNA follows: TGTGCCAGCAGCTTTCAGGAGCCAACTAATGAAAAACTGTTTTTT.